The 13 T cell receptor beta chains listed next were all sequenced from one sample in a study of vaccination effects on CD4 cells after COVID-19. Antigen specificity for these receptors is unknown. Method: immunoSEQ multiplex PCR; TCRdb's copy keeps in-frame clones and lacks some. The sample lists tens of thousands of clones, under 80% occurring once. With the ViraFEST assay, the study expanded antigen-specific CD4+ T cells using viral peptide pools, then sequenced them. Investigators separated out CD4+ T cells once approximately 10 days of culture had passed. The cohort was immunized with two doses of either the BNT162b2 or mRNA-1273 vaccine. This specimen was CD4+ T cells from PBMCs cultured with HCoV-OC43 spike peptides, taken after COVID-19 vaccination. Subset here: HCoV-OC43 spike overlapping peptide pool stimulation. These receptors were taken from a human donor who received a COVID-19 vaccine.

This clone was detected a few times. CDR3 sequence: CASSRRQGGQNEKLFF. CDR3 nucleotide sequence: TGTGCCAGCAGCCGACGACAGGGCGGTCAAAATGAAAAACTGTTTTTT. The V gene is TRBV3-1 (or the pseudogene TRBV3-2), the J gene TRBJ1-4; 7 bases line up with TRBD1. In germline, CDR1 is LGHDT, CDR2 YNNKEL (reference sequence). The CDR3 consists of 16 residues. Trimming removed 4 bases from V and 5 bases from J; junction bases left unmatched: 10.

The genes are TRBV25-1 and TRBJ2-5; 7 bases are a match to TRBD1. Germline-derived CDR1 and CDR2 are MGHDK and SYGVNS. The ends lost 3 bases at V and 5 bases at J; junction bases unmatched: 6. The CDR3 extends over 14 amino acids. The CDR3 sequence: CASSDLAGGETQYF. The CDR3, as DNA: TGTGCCAGCAGTGATTTGGCAGGGGGTGAGACCCAGTACTTC.

This clone has just one count. The gene calls are TRBV10-3 and TRBJ2-2, with TRBD1 identical over 8 bases. The CDR3 extends over 15 amino acids. V lost 9 bases, J lost 3 bases, and 9 bases stayed unmatched. Germline assignment: CDR1 ENHRY and CDR2 SYGVKD. The CDR3 sequence is CAISLSTGDTGELFF. The CDR3 DNA reads TGTGCCATATCTCTTTCGACAGGGGACACCGGGGAGCTGTTTTTT.

The chain couples TRBV5-1 to TRBJ2-2; D ambiguous. Germline CDR1 and CDR2: SGHRS and YFSETQ. V was trimmed by 2 bases and J by 2 bases, leaving 7 bases between them. The CDR3 runs to 14 residues. This chain's CDR3 is CASSLGTNTGELFF. CDR3 bases: TGCGCCAGCAGCTTAGGCACCAACACCGGGGAGCTGTTTTTT.

The CDR3, as DNA: TGCGCCAGCAGCTTGCACCTCCAAGAGACCCAGTACTTC. Translating it yields CASSLHLQETQYF. The chain is built from TRBV5-1 and TRBJ2-5; D is undetermined. The length of the CDR3 is 13 residues. CDR1 is SGHRS, CDR2 YFSETQ, per germline. Trimming pared 1 base from V and 1 base from J, leaving 5 bases between.

V usage is TRBV10-3 and J usage is TRBJ2-3; D possibly corresponds to TRBD2 (6 bases). The CDR3 totals 17 residues. The germline V gene encodes CDR1 ENHRY and CDR2 SYGVKD. Trimming removed 0 bases from V and 5 bases from J, with 18 bases in between. The CDR3 loop reads CAISESSAGTIQDTQYF. The CDR3 bases are TGTGCCATCAGTGAGTCGTCGGCGGGGACCATTCAAGATACGCAGTATTTT.

The chain combines TRBV25-1 with TRBJ1-4, with D hard to call. CDR1 and CDR2 from the germline V gene are MGHDK and SYGVNS. Trimming stripped 7 bases from V and 0 bases from J, with 6 bases between. There are 13 residues in the CDR3. The CDR3 protein is CASMDATNEKLFF. The CDR3 DNA follows: TGTGCCAGCATGGACGCAACTAATGAAAAACTGTTTTTT.

This chain connects TRBV18 to TRBJ1-2, with D maybe TRBD1 (6 bases). The CDR3 has 14 amino acids. V was clipped by 3 bases and J by 7 bases, with 15 bases between them. The germline V gene encodes CDR1 KGHSH and CDR2 LQKENI. The CDR3 DNA reads as TGTGCCAGCTCACCCCAACCGACAGGTAGTGGCTACACCTTC. Residues: CASSPQPTGSGYTF.

The chain recombines TRBV4-1 with TRBJ1-1; 9 bases are shared with TRBD1. With 3 bases clipped from V and 0 bases from J, the junction kept 2 bases outside the gene matches. Germline CDR1 is MGHRA and CDR2 is YSYEKL. The CDR3 loop spans 15 amino acids. This chain's CDR3 is CASSQGQGMNTEAFF. The CDR3 nucleotides read TGCGCCAGCAGCCAGGGACAGGGTATGAACACTGAAGCTTTCTTT.

In its sample, this clone was seen a few times. V usage is TRBV2 and J usage is TRBJ1-3; TRBD1 agrees at 11 bases. The V gene end was trimmed by 7 bases and the J gene end by 4 bases; junction bases not matched to a gene: 6. This CDR3 spans 15 amino acids. From germline, CDR1 is SNHLY and CDR2 FYNNEI. The CDR3 nucleotides are TGTGCCAGCAATGGACAGGGGGCGACGGGAAACACCATATATTTT. Encoded protein: CASNGQGATGNTIYF.

This clone appeared a few times. The chain recombines TRBV4-1 with TRBJ1-1; unclear D gene. The CDR3 spans 14 residues. The V gene lost 0 bases and the J gene lost 10 bases, with 15 bases spanning the gap. Germline CDR1 reads MGHRA; CDR2 reads YSYEKL. As DNA, the CDR3 is TGCGCCAGCAGCCAAGATTGGACGGGAAGTAGAGCTTTCTTT. Encoded protein: CASSQDWTGSRAFF.

V and J are TRBV5-1 and TRBJ1-1; D is uncertain. V lost 5 bases, J lost 3 bases, and 11 bases lay in between. The CDR3 sequence is 13 residues long. Germline V gene data show CDR1 as SGHRS and CDR2 as YFSETQ. CDR3 residues: CASSPGVDTEAFF. The CDR3 nucleotides are TGCGCCAGCAGTCCCGGGGTAGACACTGAAGCTTTCTTT.

The J gene is TRBJ2-3, the V gene TRBV9; 8 positions agree with TRBD1. V was pared by 0 bases and J by 6 bases, with 9 bases of the junction left unmatched. The CDR3 totals 16 residues. Germline V gene lookup returns CDR1 SGDLS and CDR2 YYNGEE. CDR3 in amino acids: CASSVVDTGGTDTQYF. DNA for the CDR3: TGTGCCAGCAGCGTAGTAGATACAGGGGGAACCGATACGCAGTATTTT.